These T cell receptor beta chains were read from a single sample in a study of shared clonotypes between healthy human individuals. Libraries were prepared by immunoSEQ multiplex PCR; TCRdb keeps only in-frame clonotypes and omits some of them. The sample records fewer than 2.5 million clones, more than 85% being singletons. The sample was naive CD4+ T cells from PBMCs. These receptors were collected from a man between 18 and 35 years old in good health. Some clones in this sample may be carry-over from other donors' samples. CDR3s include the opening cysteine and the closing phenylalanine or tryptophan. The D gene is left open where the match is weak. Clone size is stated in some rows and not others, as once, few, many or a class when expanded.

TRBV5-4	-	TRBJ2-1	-	TGTGCCAGCAGCCCACCTCTAGCCAATGAGCAGTTCTTC	CASSPPLANEQFF
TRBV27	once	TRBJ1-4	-	TGTGCCAGCACCACGAGGGTGTTTGGTAATGAAAAACTGTTTTTT	CASTTRVFGNEKLFF
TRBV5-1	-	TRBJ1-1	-	TGCGCCAGCAGCTTGGGAGGGGGATTCCAGAACACTGAAGCTTTCTTT	CASSLGGGFQNTEAFF
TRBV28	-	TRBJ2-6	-	TGTGCCAGCCGCCGAGGGGCCAACGTCCTGACTTTC	CASRRGANVLTF
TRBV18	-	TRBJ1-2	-	TGTGCCAGCTCGGCGGACAGTAACTATGGCTACACCTTC	CASSADSNYGYTF
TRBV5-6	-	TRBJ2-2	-	TGTGCCAGCAGCGACTCAACCAGGAGGGCGGGGGAGCTGTTTTTT	CASSDSTRRAGELFF
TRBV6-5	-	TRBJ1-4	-	TGTGCCAGCAGTGGACAGCCCTCTGAAAAACTGTTTTTT	CASSGQPSEKLFF
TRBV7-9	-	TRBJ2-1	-	TGTGCCAGCACCCCCCTCGGGGACAGCGGGGTGGGTGAGCAGTTCTTC	CASTPLGDSGVGEQFF
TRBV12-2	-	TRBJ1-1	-	TGTGCAAGTCGCTTACCCAGGAGGGCGACGGTGAACACTGAAGCTTTCTTT	CASRLPRRATVNTEAFF
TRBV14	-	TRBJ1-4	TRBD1	TGTGCCAGCAGCCCCAACCCCGGGACAGCCCTTGACAAACTGTTTTTT	CASSPNPGTALDKLFF
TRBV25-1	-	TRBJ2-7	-	TGTGCCAGCAGTGAATTTGGGTCCTACGAGCAGTACTTC	CASSEFGSYEQYF
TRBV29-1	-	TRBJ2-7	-	TGCAGCGTTGCCCGAGCGGTCGGGTACGAGCAGTACTTC	CSVARAVGYEQYF
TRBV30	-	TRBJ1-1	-	TGTGCCTGGAGTCTCACGGGGACTACTGAAGCTTTCTTT	CAWSLTGTTEAFF
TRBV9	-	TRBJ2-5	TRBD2	TGTGCCAGCAGCGTAGGACCACTAGCGGGCCAAGAGACCCAGTACTTC	CASSVGPLAGQETQYF
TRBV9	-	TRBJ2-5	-	TGTGCCAGCAGCGTAGATAGGTACGAAGAGACCCAGTACTTC	CASSVDRYEETQYF
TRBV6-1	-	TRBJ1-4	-	TGTGCCAGCAGTGAGCTCCGAGTGTGGAGGTTCGATGAAAAACTGTTTTTT	CASSELRVWRFDEKLFF
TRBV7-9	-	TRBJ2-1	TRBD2	TGTGCCAGCAGCCCGGGACTAGCAGTTTACAATGAGCAGTTCTTC	CASSPGLAVYNEQFF
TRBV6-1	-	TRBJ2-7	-	TGTGCCAGCAGTGAAGGGGGGACCCTGTCCTACGAGCAGTACTTC	CASSEGGTLSYEQYF
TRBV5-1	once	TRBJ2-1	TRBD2	TGCGCCAGCAGCTTGGCTAGCGGGAGAGGCAATGAGCAGTTCTTC	CASSLASGRGNEQFF
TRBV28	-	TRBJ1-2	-	TGTGCCAGCAGAGATTCGGGGGTGGGCGGCTACACCTTC	CASRDSGVGGYTF
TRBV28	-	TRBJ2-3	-	TGTGCCAGCAGTTTAAAGGGCGGGTCAGATACGCAGTATTTT	CASSLKGGSDTQYF
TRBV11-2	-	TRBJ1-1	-	TGTGCCAGCAGCTCTAGCCCAGGGAACACTGAAGCTTTCTTT	CASSSSPGNTEAFF
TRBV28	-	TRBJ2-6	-	TGTGCCAGCAGTTTTGGAGGGGGAGGGGCCAACGTCCTGACTTTC	CASSFGGGGANVLTF
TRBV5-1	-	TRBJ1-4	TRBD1	TGCGCCAGCAGCAGTGGACAGGCCGCTGGGGAAAAACTGTTTTTT	CASSSGQAAGEKLFF
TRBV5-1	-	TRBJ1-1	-	TGCGCCAGCAGCTTGGGACAGATGAACACTGAAGCTTTCTTT	CASSLGQMNTEAFF
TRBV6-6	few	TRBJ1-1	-	TGTGCCAGCAGTTACTCGGGGGCAGGCACTGAAGCTTTCTTT	CASSYSGAGTEAFF
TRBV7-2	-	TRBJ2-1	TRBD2	TGTGCCAGCAGCCAGGGACTAGCGGGAGGCTATGAGCAGTTCTTC	CASSQGLAGGYEQFF
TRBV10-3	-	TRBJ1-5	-	TGTGCCATCAGTGGTGGGGGATATAGCAATCAGCCCCAGCATTTT	CAISGGGYSNQPQHF
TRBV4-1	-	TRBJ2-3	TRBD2	TGCGCCAGCAGCCAAGGGTCGGCTAGCGGGAGGGCCGCAGATACGCAGTATTTT	CASSQGSASGRAADTQYF
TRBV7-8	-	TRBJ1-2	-	TGTGCCAGCAGCTTAAGATTCGCGGGCTACACCTTC	CASSLRFAGYTF
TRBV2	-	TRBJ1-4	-	TGTGCCAGCAGGCGCACAGGGACGGAAAATGAAAAACTGTTTTTT	CASRRTGTENEKLFF
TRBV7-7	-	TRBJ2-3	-	TGTGCCAGCAGCTTAGACTTTCGGAGCACAGATACGCAGTATTTT	CASSLDFRSTDTQYF
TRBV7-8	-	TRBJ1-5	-	TGTGCCAGCAGCTTAGGACGCAGCAATCAGCCCCAGCATTTT	CASSLGRSNQPQHF
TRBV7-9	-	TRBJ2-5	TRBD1	TGTGCCAGCAGGACTCGGACAGGGAATGAAGAGACCCAGTACTTC	CASRTRTGNEETQYF
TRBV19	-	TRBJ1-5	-	TGTGCCAGTAGAGTGGTAGGGCAATTGGGCAATCAGCCCCAGCATTTT	CASRVVGQLGNQPQHF
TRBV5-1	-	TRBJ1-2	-	TGCGCCAGCAGCCTCACCCTGGCTTATGGCTACACCTTC	CASSLTLAYGYTF
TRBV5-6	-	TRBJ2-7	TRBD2	TGTGCCAGCAGGACTAGCGGGGCCTCCTACGAGCAGTACTTC	CASRTSGASYEQYF
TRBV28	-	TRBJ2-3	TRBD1	TGTGCCAGCAGCCCAGGGGGCATCACAGATACGCAGTATTTT	CASSPGGITDTQYF
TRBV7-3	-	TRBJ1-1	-	TGTGCCAGCAGCAGAACCCCCGACTCTTCGGGTGCTTTCTTT	CASSRTPDSSGAFF